This record concerns one T cell receptor (beta chain) sequence. By its share of the sample, this clone is medium-sized (0.01 to 0.1%). It lacks a known antigen. Base-call qualities are not available, and no considerably larger clone is one nucleotide away. The germline V gene sets CDR1 to SNHLY and CDR2 to FYNNEI. Inclusive of the bounding cysteine and phenylalanine, the CDR3 is 15 residues long. The CDR3 DNA has 45 bases and is translated from base 1. Germline trimming: 8 bases from V, 3 bases from J; junction bases outside gene matches: 10. The data were obtained in a study of metastatic and nonmetastatic thyroid tumors (dated by TCRdb to 2020 to 2021). In terms of the full investigation: The researchers compared repertoires between peripheral blood samples and tumor or nodule tissue samples from patients with malignant or benign thyroid disease.

The full study reports these points: TCR beta diversity was reported as significantly higher in malignant tumors than in benign nodules, in both blood and tumor samples.

The library came from PCR. Data came from an Illumina HiSeq 4000. The TCR beta-chain CDR3 region of each patient was profiled by high-throughput sequencing. On the study's bioinformatics: CDR3 differences across clinicopathological groups were used to build a classifier for discriminating distant-metastatic papillary thyroid cancer patients. The Shannon index was used to assess repertoire diversity, and the Morisita-Horn index was used to assess tumor-blood repertoire similarity. The raw public reads went through TCRdb reprocessing: fastp at Q25, MiXCR clone calling, in-frame beta chains kept. These V and J calls rely on TCRdb rather than the paper's analysis. The sample profile shows some 14,000 clones; 32% of them were found once. The ten largest make up about 26% of the sample. No patient had received any treatment before thyroid surgery. Using T-cell receptor beta sequencing, the study looked back at clinical samples from patients collected from the early 2010s to the late 2010s.

This sequence uses TRBV2 and TRBJ1-2, with 9 bases aligning to TRBD1. Sequences were obtained from tumor tissue. The source is a female donor with papillary thyroid cancer or a benign thyroid nodule (not recorded which). Some clones in this sample may be carry-over from other donors' samples. CDR3 region: CASCRPGQGHYGYTF. Read as DNA, the sequence is TGTGCCAGCTGTAGGCCGGGACAGGGCCACTATGGCTACACCTTC. With all but the CDR3 taken from the reference TRBV2 and TRBJ1-2 genes, the full variable domain is: EPEVTQTPSHQVTQMGQEVILRCVPISNHLYFYWYRQILGQKVEFLVSFYNNEISEKSEIFDDQFSVERPDGSNFTLKIRSTKLEDSAMYFCASCRPGQGHYGYTFGSGTRLTVV.